A selection of T cell receptor beta chains follows, all from one sample in a study of blood T cell repertoires in COVID-19. Generated by immunoSEQ multiplex PCR, the TCRdb table keeps only in-frame clones and is missing some. The table lists 40,000 to 50,000 clones, 65% to 90% of them singletons. The sequenced material came from peripheral blood. The receptors here all came from an elderly woman with acute or convalescent COVID-19. CDR3s include the opening cysteine and the closing phenylalanine or tryptophan. A D gene is named only where the DNA matches it firmly. Size is omitted from some rows. Given values are once, few, many or a class for expanded clones.

j_call v_call d_call clone_size cdr3_aa cdr3_nt
TRBJ1-1 TRBV3-1/TRBV3-2 . . CASSQLRANTEAFF TGTGCCAGCAGCCAATTGCGGGCGAACACTGAAGCTTTCTTT
TRBJ1-2 TRBV6-5 TRBD1 once CASTGTGGDYGYTF TGTGCCAGCACTGGGACAGGGGGCGACTATGGCTACACCTTC
TRBJ1-3 TRBV6-5 . . CASSLDSNPGNTIYF TGTGCCAGCAGCCTTGACAGTAACCCTGGAAACACCATATATTTT
TRBJ1-5 TRBV7-2 . . CASSHGKDQPQHF TGTGCCAGCAGCCACGGGAAGGATCAGCCCCAGCATTTT
TRBJ2-5 TRBV5-1 TRBD2 once CASSLAPSGDQETQYF TGCGCCAGCAGCTTGGCGCCTAGCGGCGACCAAGAGACCCAGTACTTC
TRBJ1-1 TRBV2 . . CASARAGARAEAFF TGTGCCAGCGCTCGGGCAGGGGCTAGAGCTGAAGCTTTCTTT
TRBJ1-2 TRBV5-5 . . CASSRDFNYGYTF TGTGCCAGCAGTCGGGACTTTAACTATGGCTACACCTTC
TRBJ1-2 TRBV5-1 TRBD1 few CASSGISRTGGANGYTF TGCGCCAGCAGCGGGATTTCGCGGACAGGGGGCGCCAATGGCTACACCTTC
TRBJ1-6 TRBV3-1/TRBV3-2 . . CASSQGPGDSPLHF TGTGCCAGCAGCCAAGGTCCCGGGGATTCACCCCTCCACTTT
TRBJ2-1 TRBV25-1 TRBD2 few CASRFSGGDNEQFF TGTGCCAGCCGGTTTAGCGGGGGGGACAATGAGCAGTTCTTC
TRBJ1-2 TRBV29-1 . . CSAATGTELHGYTF TGCAGCGCTGCGACCGGGACTGAACTACATGGCTACACCTTC
TRBJ1-4 TRBV12-5 TRBD1 . CASGPGQGGEKLFF TGTGCTAGTGGCCCCGGACAGGGAGGTGAAAAACTGTTTTTT
TRBJ2-1 TRBV2 TRBD2 . CASSVLAGEQFF TGTGCCAGCAGTGTACTAGCGGGCGAGCAGTTCTTC
TRBJ1-1 TRBV7-2 TRBD1 . CASSFPSTGGYKGAFF TGTGCCAGCAGCTTTCCTTCTACAGGGGGCTACAAGGGAGCTTTCTTT
TRBJ1-5 TRBV19 . . CASSIDGQGRQPQHF TGTGCCAGTAGTATAGATGGCCAGGGCCGCCAGCCCCAGCATTTT
TRBJ2-5 TRBV30 TRBD1 once CAWSVRQGYQETQYF TGTGCCTGGAGTGTACGACAGGGGTACCAAGAGACCCAGTACTTC
TRBJ1-3 TRBV7-6 . . CASSLGGDGNTIYF TGTGCCAGCAGCTTAGGGGGGGATGGAAACACCATATATTTT
TRBJ1-6 TRBV25-1 TRBD1 . CASTEGGGPEALHF TGTGCCAGCACCGAAGGGGGCGGCCCTGAAGCCCTCCACTTT
TRBJ1-1 TRBV5-6 TRBD1 . CASSRGTGKRNTEAFF TGTGCCAGCAGCCGCGGGACAGGGAAGAGGAACACTGAAGCTTTCTTT
TRBJ2-2 TRBV7-2 TRBD1 . CASSQRDRNTGELFF TGTGCCAGCAGCCAAAGGGACAGAAACACCGGGGAGCTGTTTTTT
TRBJ1-2 TRBV3-1/TRBV3-2 . . CASSPRDTGRDGYTF TGTGCCAGCAGCCCCCGGGACACTGGAAGGGATGGCTACACCTTC
TRBJ2-1 TRBV11-1 . . CASRNRQYNEQFF TGTGCCAGCAGAAACAGACAGTACAATGAGCAGTTCTTC
TRBJ1-1 TRBV5-1 . . CASSLAVGSGTEAFF TGCGCCAGCAGCTTGGCCGTCGGCTCAGGCACTGAAGCTTTCTTT
TRBJ2-2 TRBV7-8 TRBD1 . CASSQPRGQGSTGELFF TGTGCCAGCAGCCAACCGCGGGGACAGGGTAGCACCGGGGAGCTGTTTTTT
TRBJ2-1 TRBV27 TRBD2 few CASSLFSIRDGGDNEQFF TGTGCCAGCAGTTTATTTTCGATCCGGGACGGGGGGGACAATGAGCAGTTCTTC
TRBJ1-6 TRBV5-1 TRBD1 . CASRTGGNSPLHF TGCGCCAGCAGAACAGGGGGAAATTCACCCCTCCACTTT
TRBJ1-1 TRBV25-1 . . CASSDLNSYTEAFF TGTGCCAGCAGTGATCTTAACAGTTACACTGAAGCTTTCTTT
TRBJ1-6 TRBV27 TRBD1 . CASSLDRGTGYSPLHF TGTGCCAGCAGTTTAGACCGAGGGACAGGCTATTCACCCCTCCACTTT
TRBJ1-2 TRBV11-2 . . CASSQTGIVVNYGYTF TGTGCCAGCAGCCAAACAGGGATAGTTGTGAACTATGGCTACACCTTC
TRBJ1-2 TRBV2 TRBD1 few CASSADRGGYTF TGTGCCAGCAGTGCTGACAGGGGCGGCTACACCTTC
TRBJ1-2 TRBV5-6 . . CASSPLRVAVYGYTF TGTGCCAGCAGCCCCCTCAGGGTGGCGGTGTATGGCTACACCTTC
TRBJ1-1 TRBV5-1 . . CASSLSLVGEAFF TGCGCCAGCAGCTTGAGTCTAGTGGGTGAAGCTTTCTTT
TRBJ1-1 TRBV7-2 TRBD1 . CASSFHRGNTEAFF TGTGCCAGCAGCTTCCACAGGGGGAACACTGAAGCTTTCTTT
TRBJ2-5 TRBV7-7 TRBD1 . CASSLGGTGEETQYF TGTGCCAGCAGCTTAGGGGGGACAGGGGAAGAGACCCAGTACTTC
TRBJ1-1 TRBV11-2 . . CASSTQGSNTEAFF TGTGCCAGCAGCACACAGGGATCGAACACTGAAGCTTTCTTT
TRBJ1-3 TRBV5-1 . . CASSPAENSGNTIYF TGCGCCAGCAGCCCGGCGGAGAACTCTGGAAACACCATATATTTT
TRBJ2-1 TRBV25-1 TRBD2 once CASSDQRGPNEQFF TGTGCCAGCAGTGACCAGCGGGGACCCAATGAGCAGTTCTTC
TRBJ1-5 TRBV21-1 . . CASSTELQPQHF TGTGCCAGCAGCACGGAGTTGCAGCCCCAGCATTTT
TRBJ1-5 TRBV5-1 . . CASSPGPGAGGNQPQHF TGCGCCAGCAGCCCGGGACCGGGTGCGGGGGGCAATCAGCCCCAGCATTTT
TRBJ1-3 TRBV28 . . CASSLDGGFSGNTIYF TGTGCCAGCAGCCTCGACGGGGGATTCTCTGGAAACACCATATATTTT